This T cell receptor (beta chain) was obtained from a study of identical twins. All donors were healthy, and all were Caucasian. Template switching added a universal primer site, and cDNA bore unique molecular identifiers. In TCRdb, the 5' RACE reads were re-called with MiXCR into one record per CDR3 protein. The table has some 1,700,000 distinct CDR3 sequences, 25% to 35% seen once. The study, taken as a whole, reports: Out-of-frame alpha sequences common to twins exhibited a surplus of low generation probability. With abundant cord blood beta clonotypes, insertions were fewer; memory repertoires showed no such pattern.

J gave up 6 bases and V 6 bases, and 8 bases lay outside the gene matches. The CDR3 is made up of 14 amino acids. Germline V gene data show CDR1 as MDHEN and CDR2 as SYDVKM. This clonotype has only a few counts. Its antigen is unidentified. The specimen sequenced was cord blood. This TCR was sampled from a newborn girl in good health. The chain has TRBV28 and TRBJ2-1; 7 bases align to TRBD2. As DNA, the CDR3 is TGTGCCAGCAGGTCTAGCGGACCGCCCAATGAGCAGTTCTTC. It codes for CASRSSGPPNEQFF.